This T cell receptor (beta chain) comes out of a study of long-term antiretroviral therapy in people with HIV. Overall study context: The oldest specimens predate the 2015 immediate-ART recommendation by about a decade.

Per donor, at least one pre-ART and at least two post-ART PBMC samples were obtained. All participants with HIV were treated in the United States. Assay version v3.0 of immunoSEQ was used, and it was run at survey level. Measured with immunoSEQ multiplex PCR; TCRdb has only the in-frame clones, and not every one. The sample comprises 20,000 to 30,000 clones, roughly 95% of which are singletons, and less than 2.5% rests with the top ten. The CDR3 has 17 amino acids. Germline lookup yields CDR1 SGHDT and CDR2 YYEEEE. The germline V and J ends were trimmed by 4 bases and 3 bases, with 23 bases remaining between them.

This rearrangement joins TRBV5-6 to TRBJ2-7; D is perhaps TRBD2 (6 bases). The sequences come from unsorted PBMCs, collected almost 5 years after starting antiretroviral therapy. The sequence was obtained from a woman in her forties or fifties with HIV. CDR3: CASSPHRLVKARYEQYF. The CDR3 DNA follows: TGTGCCAGCAGCCCACACAGACTAGTCAAGGCTCGCTACGAGCAGTACTTC.